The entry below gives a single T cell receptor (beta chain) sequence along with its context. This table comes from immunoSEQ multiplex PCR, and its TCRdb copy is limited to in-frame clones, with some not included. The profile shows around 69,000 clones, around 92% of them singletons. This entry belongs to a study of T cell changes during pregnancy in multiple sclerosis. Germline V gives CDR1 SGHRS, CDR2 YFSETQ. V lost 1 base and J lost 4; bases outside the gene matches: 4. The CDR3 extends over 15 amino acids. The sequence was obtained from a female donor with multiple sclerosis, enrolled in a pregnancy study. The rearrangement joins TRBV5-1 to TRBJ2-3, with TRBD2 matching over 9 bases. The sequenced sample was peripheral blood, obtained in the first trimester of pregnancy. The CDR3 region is CASSLSLAGADTQYF. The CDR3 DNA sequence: TGCGCCAGCAGCTTGTCGTTAGCGGGAGCAGATACGCAGTATTTT. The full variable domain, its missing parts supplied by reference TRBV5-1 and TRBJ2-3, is KAGVTQTPRYLIKTRGQQVTLSCSPISGHRSVSWYQQTPGQGLQFLFEYFSETQRNKGNFPGRFSGRQFSNSRSEMNVSTLELGDSALYLCASSLSLAGADTQYFGPGTRLTVL.